These T cell receptor beta chains were read from a single sample in a study of beta chain features in type 1 diabetes. TCRdb keeps only in-frame clones here, not all; method: immunoSEQ multiplex PCR. Here the sample spans a few hundred thousand clones, 14% being singletons. What was sequenced was naive CD4+ T cells from blood. The receptors derive from a man aged 25-45 years with type 1 diabetes. Each CDR3 is given with its conserved first and last residue. Each record gives: clone size, J gene, V gene, D gene, CDR3 protein, CDR3 DNA. D genes are given only for firm matches. Not every row has a clone size; where given, it reads once, few, many or a size class.

clone size: -
J gene: TRBJ2-7
V gene: TRBV7-2
D gene: -
CDR3 protein: CASSLTQGTYEQYF
CDR3 DNA: TGTGCCAGCAGCTTAACGCAGGGGACCTACGAGCAGTACTTC

clone size: few
J gene: TRBJ1-1
V gene: TRBV29-1
D gene: -
CDR3 protein: CSVQIGLRAEAFF
CDR3 DNA: TGCAGCGTTCAAATAGGTCTGAGGGCTGAAGCTTTCTTT

clone size: -
J gene: TRBJ1-4
V gene: TRBV5-1
D gene: TRBD1
CDR3 protein: CASAGGTGNEKLFF
CDR3 DNA: TGCGCCAGCGCGGGCGGGACAGGGAATGAAAAACTGTTTTTT

clone size: few
J gene: TRBJ2-7
V gene: TRBV4-3
D gene: TRBD2
CDR3 protein: CASSQLLAGGLYEQYF
CDR3 DNA: TGCGCCAGCAGCCAGCTCCTAGCGGGAGGTCTCTACGAGCAGTACTTC

clone size: -
J gene: TRBJ2-7
V gene: TRBV5-1
D gene: TRBD2
CDR3 protein: CASSPDPGGVSEQYF
CDR3 DNA: TGCGCCAGCAGCCCCGATCCTGGGGGGGTAAGCGAGCAGTACTTC

clone size: few
J gene: TRBJ2-1
V gene: TRBV7-2
D gene: -
CDR3 protein: CASSLAGVFANEQFF
CDR3 DNA: TGTGCCAGCAGCTTAGCGGGAGTGTTTGCCAATGAGCAGTTCTTC

clone size: -
J gene: TRBJ2-7
V gene: TRBV28
D gene: -
CDR3 protein: CASSLPGRGATSYEQYF
CDR3 DNA: TGTGCCAGCAGCCTTCCGGGGAGGGGGGCGACTTCCTACGAGCAGTACTTC

clone size: -
J gene: TRBJ2-1
V gene: TRBV28
D gene: TRBD2
CDR3 protein: CASSSGFRLAEHNEQFF
CDR3 DNA: TGTGCCAGCAGTTCGGGCTTTAGGCTAGCGGAGCACAATGAGCAGTTCTTC

clone size: few
J gene: TRBJ2-1
V gene: TRBV7-6
D gene: -
CDR3 protein: CASSPRAAQFF
CDR3 DNA: TGTGCCAGCAGCCCGCGAGCCGCGCAGTTCTTC

clone size: -
J gene: TRBJ2-3
V gene: TRBV9
D gene: -
CDR3 protein: CASSTSGFTSTDTQYF
CDR3 DNA: TGTGCCAGCAGCACCTCAGGGTTCACTAGCACAGATACGCAGTATTTT

clone size: few
J gene: TRBJ2-5
V gene: TRBV29-1
D gene: TRBD2
CDR3 protein: CSGGLAGETQYF
CDR3 DNA: TGCAGCGGGGGACTAGCGGGAGAGACCCAGTACTTC

clone size: -
J gene: TRBJ2-5
V gene: TRBV28
D gene: TRBD1
CDR3 protein: CASSLFGEGAVETQYF
CDR3 DNA: TGTGCCAGCAGTTTATTCGGAGAGGGGGCCGTCGAGACCCAGTACTTC

clone size: -
J gene: TRBJ1-2
V gene: TRBV2
D gene: TRBD1
CDR3 protein: CASTWTGGGYGYTF
CDR3 DNA: TGTGCCAGCACCTGGACAGGGGGCGGCTATGGCTACACCTTC

clone size: -
J gene: TRBJ2-3
V gene: TRBV2
D gene: -
CDR3 protein: CASSEGVSTDTQYF
CDR3 DNA: TGTGCCAGCAGTGAAGGAGTCAGCACAGATACGCAGTATTTT

clone size: -
J gene: TRBJ2-3
V gene: TRBV11-3
D gene: TRBD1
CDR3 protein: CASCPGQGATDTQYF
CDR3 DNA: TGTGCCAGCTGCCCGGGACAGGGGGCGACAGATACGCAGTATTTT

clone size: -
J gene: TRBJ1-1
V gene: TRBV19
D gene: -
CDR3 protein: CASTESTGYTEAFF
CDR3 DNA: TGTGCCAGTACAGAAAGTACAGGATACACTGAAGCTTTCTTT

clone size: -
J gene: TRBJ1-5
V gene: TRBV19
D gene: -
CDR3 protein: CASSWDSGNQPQHF
CDR3 DNA: TGTGCCAGTAGTTGGGACTCGGGCAATCAGCCCCAGCATTTT

clone size: few
J gene: TRBJ2-7
V gene: TRBV5-1
D gene: -
CDR3 protein: CASSREYEQYF
CDR3 DNA: TGCGCCAGCAGCCGAGAGTACGAGCAGTACTTC

clone size: -
J gene: TRBJ2-1
V gene: TRBV5-1
D gene: TRBD1
CDR3 protein: CASSLRTGYSYNEQFF
CDR3 DNA: TGCGCCAGCAGCCTGAGGACAGGGTACTCCTACAATGAGCAGTTCTTC

clone size: once
J gene: TRBJ1-2
V gene: TRBV28
D gene: -
CDR3 protein: CASSRYGYTF
CDR3 DNA: TGTGCCAGCAGCCGGTATGGCTACACCTTC

clone size: -
J gene: TRBJ2-1
V gene: TRBV11-2
D gene: -
CDR3 protein: CASSFDSSSYNEQFF
CDR3 DNA: TGTGCCAGCAGCTTTGACTCGAGCTCCTACAATGAGCAGTTCTTC

clone size: few
J gene: TRBJ1-1
V gene: TRBV13
D gene: -
CDR3 protein: CASSRDRDTEAFF
CDR3 DNA: TGTGCCAGCAGCCGAGACCGGGACACTGAAGCTTTCTTT

clone size: -
J gene: TRBJ1-6
V gene: TRBV30
D gene: -
CDR3 protein: CAWSVVPRYNSPLHF
CDR3 DNA: TGTGCCTGGAGTGTAGTACCTCGGTATAATTCACCCCTCCACTTT

clone size: -
J gene: TRBJ1-5
V gene: TRBV28
D gene: -
CDR3 protein: CASSSGTRQPQHF
CDR3 DNA: TGTGCCAGCAGTTCCGGGACTAGGCAGCCCCAGCATTTT

clone size: -
J gene: TRBJ2-2
V gene: TRBV7-9
D gene: -
CDR3 protein: CASRLTGDTGELFF
CDR3 DNA: TGTGCCAGCCGCCTGACCGGAGACACCGGGGAGCTGTTTTTT